What follows is one T cell receptor beta chain and its context. Its specificity is not known. This CDR3 has 15 residues. Germline CDR1 reads MDHEN; CDR2 reads SYDVKM. For TCR beta, cDNA was produced by 5'RACE template switching with UMIs. With the 5' RACE reads reprocessed, TCRdb shows one record per CDR3 protein and no DNA. The listing contains approximately 150,000 distinct CDR3 sequences. The data derive from a study of T cells expressing NK-cell markers. Study details: The eight sequenced donors comprised seven who were HCMV-seropositive and one who was seronegative. Broader study findings: In a group of 5 or 6 donors, dominant NKG2C+ clonotypes represented roughly 1.0-7.0% of CD8+ T cells.

Sequencing was carried out using blood T cells: a sorted CD56 or NKG2C T cell subset, CD4+ or CD8+ T cells, or bulk PBMC T cells (not recorded which). The chain uses TRBV28 and TRBJ2-3; TCRdb names TRBD2, which stays unverified in the absence of DNA. The TCR sequence derives from a man in his late teens or twenties in good health. The CDR3 sequence: CASSFAGSPTDTQYF.